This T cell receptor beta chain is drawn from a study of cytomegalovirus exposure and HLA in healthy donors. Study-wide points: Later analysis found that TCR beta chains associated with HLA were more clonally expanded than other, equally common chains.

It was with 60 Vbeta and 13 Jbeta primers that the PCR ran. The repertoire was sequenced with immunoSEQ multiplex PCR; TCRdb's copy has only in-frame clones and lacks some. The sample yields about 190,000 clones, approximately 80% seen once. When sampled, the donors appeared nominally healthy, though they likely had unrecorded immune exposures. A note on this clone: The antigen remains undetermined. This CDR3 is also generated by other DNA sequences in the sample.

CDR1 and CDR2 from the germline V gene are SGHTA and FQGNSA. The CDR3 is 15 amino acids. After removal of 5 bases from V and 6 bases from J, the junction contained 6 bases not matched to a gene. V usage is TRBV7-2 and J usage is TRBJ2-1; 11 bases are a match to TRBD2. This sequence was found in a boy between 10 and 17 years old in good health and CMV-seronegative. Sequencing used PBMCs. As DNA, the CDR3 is TGTGCCAGCAGCCCCGGGACTAGCGGACTCAATGAGCAGTTCTTC. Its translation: CASSPGTSGLNEQFF.